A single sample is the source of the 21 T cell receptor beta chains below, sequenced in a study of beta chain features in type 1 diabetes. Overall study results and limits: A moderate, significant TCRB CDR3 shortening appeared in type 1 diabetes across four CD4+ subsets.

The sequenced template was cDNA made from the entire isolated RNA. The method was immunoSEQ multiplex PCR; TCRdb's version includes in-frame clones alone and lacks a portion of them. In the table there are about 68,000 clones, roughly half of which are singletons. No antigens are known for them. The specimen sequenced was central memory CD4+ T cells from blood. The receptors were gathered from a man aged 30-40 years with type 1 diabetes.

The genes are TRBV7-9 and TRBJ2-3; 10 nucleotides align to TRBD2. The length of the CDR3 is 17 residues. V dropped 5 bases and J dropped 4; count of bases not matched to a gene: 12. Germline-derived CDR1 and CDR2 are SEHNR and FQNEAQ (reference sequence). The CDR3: CASSPKVSSGRPDTQYF. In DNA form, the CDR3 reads TGTGCCAGCAGCCCCAAGGTCTCTAGCGGGAGACCAGATACGCAGTATTTT.

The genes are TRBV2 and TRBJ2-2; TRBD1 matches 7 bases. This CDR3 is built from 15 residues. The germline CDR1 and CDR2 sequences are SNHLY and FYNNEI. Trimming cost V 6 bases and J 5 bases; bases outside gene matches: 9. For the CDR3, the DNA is TGTGCCAGCAGGGCACCGGGACAGAAAACCGGGGAGCTGTTTTTT. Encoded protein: CASRAPGQKTGELFF.

The CDR3 nucleotides are TGTGCCAGCAGTCTAGGAAATTCACCCCTCCACTTT. It yields the protein CASSLGNSPLHF. The chain uses TRBV6-1 and TRBJ1-6; unclear D gene. Germline V gives CDR1 MNHNS, CDR2 SASEGT. V lost 5 bases, J lost 7 bases, and 6 bases lay in between. This CDR3 comprises 12 residues.

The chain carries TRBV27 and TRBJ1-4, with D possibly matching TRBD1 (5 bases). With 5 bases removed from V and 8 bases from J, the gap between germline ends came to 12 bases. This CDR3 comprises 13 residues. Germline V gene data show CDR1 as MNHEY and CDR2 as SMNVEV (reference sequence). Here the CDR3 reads CASSRREGEKLFF. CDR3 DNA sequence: TGTGCCAGCAGTAGACGGGAGGGGGAAAAACTGTTTTTT.

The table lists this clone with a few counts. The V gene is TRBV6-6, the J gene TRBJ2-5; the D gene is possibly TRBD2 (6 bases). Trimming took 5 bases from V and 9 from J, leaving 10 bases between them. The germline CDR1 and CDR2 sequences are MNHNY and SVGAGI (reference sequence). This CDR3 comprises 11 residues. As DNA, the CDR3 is TGTGCCAGCAGTCTGTGGGAGGCCCAGTACTTC. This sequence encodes CASSLWEAQYF.

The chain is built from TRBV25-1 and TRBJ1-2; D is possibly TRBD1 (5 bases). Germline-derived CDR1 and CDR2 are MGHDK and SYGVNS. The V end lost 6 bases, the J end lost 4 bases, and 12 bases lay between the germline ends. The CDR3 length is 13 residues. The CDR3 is CASRLGERYGYTF. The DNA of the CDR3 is TGTGCCAGCAGGCTAGGGGAACGCTATGGCTACACCTTC.

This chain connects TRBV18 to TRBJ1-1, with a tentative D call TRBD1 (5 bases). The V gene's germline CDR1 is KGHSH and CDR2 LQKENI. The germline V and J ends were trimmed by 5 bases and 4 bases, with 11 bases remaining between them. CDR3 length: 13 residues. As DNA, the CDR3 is TGTGCCAGCTCAACGGGGGGGGTCACTGAAGCTTTCTTT. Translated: CASSTGGVTEAFF. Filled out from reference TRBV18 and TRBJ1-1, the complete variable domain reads NAGVMQNPRHLVRRRGQEARLRCSPMKGHSHVYWYRQLPEEGLKFMVYLQKENIIDESGMPKERFSAEFPKEGPSILRIQQVVRGDSAAYFCASSTGGVTEAFFGQGTRLTVV.

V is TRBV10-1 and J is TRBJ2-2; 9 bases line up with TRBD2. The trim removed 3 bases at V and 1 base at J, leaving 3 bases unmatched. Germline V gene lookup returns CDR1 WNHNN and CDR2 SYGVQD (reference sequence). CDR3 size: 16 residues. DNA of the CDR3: TGCGCCAGCAGTGACCATAGCGGGGGGAACACCGGGGAGCTGTTTTTT. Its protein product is CASSDHSGGNTGELFF.

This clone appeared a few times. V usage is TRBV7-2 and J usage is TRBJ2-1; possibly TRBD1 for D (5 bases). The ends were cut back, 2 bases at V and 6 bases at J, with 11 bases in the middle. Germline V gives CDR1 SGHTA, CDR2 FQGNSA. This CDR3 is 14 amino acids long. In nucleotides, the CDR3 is TGTGCCAGCAGCTTAAGGGGTCGCCGCAATGAGCAGTTCTTC. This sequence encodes CASSLRGRRNEQFF. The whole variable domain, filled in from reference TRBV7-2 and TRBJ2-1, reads GAGVSQSPSNKVTEKGKDVELRCDPISGHTALYWYRQSLGQGLEFLIYFQGNSAPDKSGLPSDRFSAERTGGSVSTLTIQRTQQEDSAVYLCASSLRGRRNEQFFGPGTRLTVL.

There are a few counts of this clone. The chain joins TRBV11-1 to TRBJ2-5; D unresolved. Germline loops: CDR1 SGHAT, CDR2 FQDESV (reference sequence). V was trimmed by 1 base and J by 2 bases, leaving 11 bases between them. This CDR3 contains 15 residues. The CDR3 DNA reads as TGTGCCAGCAGCTTAGAATGGAGACCGCAAGAGACCCAGTACTTC. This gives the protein CASSLEWRPQETQYF.

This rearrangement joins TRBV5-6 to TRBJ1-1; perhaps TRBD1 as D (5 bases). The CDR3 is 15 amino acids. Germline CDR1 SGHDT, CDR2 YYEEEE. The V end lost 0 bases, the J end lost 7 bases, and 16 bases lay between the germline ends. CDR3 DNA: TGTGCCAGCAGCTTGGTAGGGACTCCTATGAGTGAAGCTTTCTTT. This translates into CASSLVGTPMSEAFF.

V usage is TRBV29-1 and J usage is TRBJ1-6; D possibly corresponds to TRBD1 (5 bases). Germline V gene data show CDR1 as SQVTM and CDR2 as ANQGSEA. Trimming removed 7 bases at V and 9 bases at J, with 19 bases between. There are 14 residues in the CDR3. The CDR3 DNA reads TGCAGCGCTTTCAAGGTCGCAAGGGGTTCACCCCTCCACTTT. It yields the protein CSAFKVARGSPLHF.

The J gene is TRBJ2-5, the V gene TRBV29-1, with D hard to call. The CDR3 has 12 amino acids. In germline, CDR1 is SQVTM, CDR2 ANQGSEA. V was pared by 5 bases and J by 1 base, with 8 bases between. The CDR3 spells CSVRHSQETQYF. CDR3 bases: TGCAGCGTTCGGCACAGCCAAGAGACCCAGTACTTC.

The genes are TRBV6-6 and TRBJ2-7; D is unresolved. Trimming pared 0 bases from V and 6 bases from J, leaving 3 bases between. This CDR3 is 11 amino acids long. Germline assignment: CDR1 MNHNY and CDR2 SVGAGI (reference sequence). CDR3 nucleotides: TGTGCCAGCAGTTACTCGAGCGAGCAGTACTTC. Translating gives CASSYSSEQYF.

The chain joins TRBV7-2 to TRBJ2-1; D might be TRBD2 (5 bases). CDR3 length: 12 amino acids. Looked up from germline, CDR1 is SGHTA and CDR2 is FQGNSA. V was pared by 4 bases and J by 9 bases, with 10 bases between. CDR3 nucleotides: TGTGCCAGCAGCTGGGAGACATCTGAGCAGTTCTTC. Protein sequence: CASSWETSEQFF.

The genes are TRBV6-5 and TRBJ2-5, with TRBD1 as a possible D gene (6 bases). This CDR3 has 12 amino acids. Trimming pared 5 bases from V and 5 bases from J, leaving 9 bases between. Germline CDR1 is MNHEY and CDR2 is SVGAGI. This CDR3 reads CASSTGSETQYF. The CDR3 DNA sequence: TGTGCCAGCAGTACAGGGTCGGAGACCCAGTACTTC.

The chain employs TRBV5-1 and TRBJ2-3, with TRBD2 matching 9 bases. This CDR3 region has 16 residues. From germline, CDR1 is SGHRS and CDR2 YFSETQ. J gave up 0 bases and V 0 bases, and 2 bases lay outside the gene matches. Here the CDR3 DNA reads TGCGCCAGCAGCTTGGGCAGCGGGGGGAGCACAGATACGCAGTATTTT. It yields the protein CASSLGSGGSTDTQYF.

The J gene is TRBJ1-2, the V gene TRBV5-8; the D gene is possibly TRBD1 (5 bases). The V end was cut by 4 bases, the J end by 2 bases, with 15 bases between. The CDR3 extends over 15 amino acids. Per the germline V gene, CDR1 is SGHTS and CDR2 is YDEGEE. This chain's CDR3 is CASSPGGGNNYGYTF. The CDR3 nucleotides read TGTGCCAGCAGCCCCGGCGGGGGGAACAACTATGGCTACACCTTC.

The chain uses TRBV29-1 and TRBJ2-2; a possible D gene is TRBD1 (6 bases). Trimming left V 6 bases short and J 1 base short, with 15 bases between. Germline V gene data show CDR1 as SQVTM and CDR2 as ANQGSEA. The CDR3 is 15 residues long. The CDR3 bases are TGCAGCGTGGCTGGCCAGGGGTTGAACACCGGGGAGCTGTTTTTT. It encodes CSVAGQGLNTGELFF.

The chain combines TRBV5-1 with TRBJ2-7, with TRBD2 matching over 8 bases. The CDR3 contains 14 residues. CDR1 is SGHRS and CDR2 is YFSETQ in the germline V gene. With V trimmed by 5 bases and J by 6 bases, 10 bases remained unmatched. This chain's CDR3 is CASSPTGGRIEQYF. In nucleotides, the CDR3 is TGCGCCAGCAGTCCGACGGGGGGGAGAATCGAGCAGTACTTC.

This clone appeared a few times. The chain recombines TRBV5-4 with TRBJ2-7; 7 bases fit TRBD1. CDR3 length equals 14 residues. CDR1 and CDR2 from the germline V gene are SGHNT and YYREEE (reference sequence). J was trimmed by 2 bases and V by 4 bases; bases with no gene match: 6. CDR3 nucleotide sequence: TGTGCCAGCAGCACAGGACAGGTTACCTACGAGCAGTACTTC. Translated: CASSTGQVTYEQYF.